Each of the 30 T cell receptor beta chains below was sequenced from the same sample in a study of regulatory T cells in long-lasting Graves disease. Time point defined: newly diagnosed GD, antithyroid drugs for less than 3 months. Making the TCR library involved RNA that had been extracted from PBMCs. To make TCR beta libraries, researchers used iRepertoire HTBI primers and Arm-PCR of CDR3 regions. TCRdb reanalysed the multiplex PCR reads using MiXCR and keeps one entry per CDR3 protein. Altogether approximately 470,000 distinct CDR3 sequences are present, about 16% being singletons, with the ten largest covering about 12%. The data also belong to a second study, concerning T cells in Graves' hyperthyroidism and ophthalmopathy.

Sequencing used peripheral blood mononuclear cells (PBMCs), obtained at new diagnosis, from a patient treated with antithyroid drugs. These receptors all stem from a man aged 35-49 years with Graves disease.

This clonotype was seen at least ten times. The DNA for the CDR3 is TGTGCCAGCAGTACCACCGGGACAGGAATATACGAGCAGTACTTC. Its translation is CASSTTGTGIYEQYF. The V and J genes are TRBV2 and TRBJ2-7, with 8 bases matching TRBD1. With 5 bases clipped from V and 4 bases from J, the junction kept 10 bases outside the gene matches. Germline V CDR1 and CDR2: SNHLY, FYNNEI. The CDR3 has 15 residues. Supplemented by reference TRBV2 and TRBJ2-7, the full variable domain reads EPEVTQTPSHQVTQMGQEVILRCVPISNHLYFYWYRQILGQKVEFLVSFYNNEISEKSEIFDDQFSVERPDGSNFTLKIRSTKLEDSAMYFCASSTTGTGIYEQYFGPGTRLTVT.

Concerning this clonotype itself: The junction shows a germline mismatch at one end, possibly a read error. Here the CDR3 DNA reads TGTGCCAGCGCGACTAGTAGTTACAATGAGCGGTTCTTC. Amino acid sequence: CASATSSYNERFF. The genes are TRBV18 and TRBJ2-1; D is possibly TRBD2 (6 bases). This CDR3 is built from 13 residues. Germline V gives CDR1 KGHSH, CDR2 LQKENI.

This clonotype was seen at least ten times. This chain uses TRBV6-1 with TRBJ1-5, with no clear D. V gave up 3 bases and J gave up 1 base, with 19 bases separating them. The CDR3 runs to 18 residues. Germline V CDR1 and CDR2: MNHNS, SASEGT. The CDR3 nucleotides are TGTGCCAGCAGTGACCCTTTCGGGCCCGGGAGGAGCAATCAGCCCCAGCATTTT. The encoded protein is CASSDPFGPGRSNQPQHF.

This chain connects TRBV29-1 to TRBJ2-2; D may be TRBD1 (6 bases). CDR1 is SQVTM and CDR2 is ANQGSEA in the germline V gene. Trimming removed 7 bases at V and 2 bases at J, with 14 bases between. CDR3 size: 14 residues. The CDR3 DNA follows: TGCAGCGCACAGGGTTTTTTTAACACCGGGGAGCTGTTTTTT. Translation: CSAQGFFNTGELFF.

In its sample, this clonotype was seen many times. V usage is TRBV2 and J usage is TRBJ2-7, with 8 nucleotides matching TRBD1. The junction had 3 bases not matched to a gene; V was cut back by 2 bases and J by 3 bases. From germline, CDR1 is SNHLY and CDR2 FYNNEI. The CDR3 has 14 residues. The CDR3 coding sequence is TGTGCCAGCAGTGAACTGGGACAGGACTACGAGCAGTACTTC. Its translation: CASSELGQDYEQYF.

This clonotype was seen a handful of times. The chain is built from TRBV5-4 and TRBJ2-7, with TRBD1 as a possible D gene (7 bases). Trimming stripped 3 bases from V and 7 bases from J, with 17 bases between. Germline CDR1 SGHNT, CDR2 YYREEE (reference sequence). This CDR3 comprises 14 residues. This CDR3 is CASSYFTGAGEQYF. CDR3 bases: TGTGCCAGCAGCTATTTTACAGGGGCGGGAGAGCAGTACTTC. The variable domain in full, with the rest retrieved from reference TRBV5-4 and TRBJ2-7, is ETGVTQSPTHLIKTRGQQVTLRCSSQSGHNTVSWYQQALGQGPQFIFQYYREEENGRGNFPPRFSGLQFPNYSSELNVNALELDDSALYLCASSYFTGAGEQYFGPGTRLTVT.

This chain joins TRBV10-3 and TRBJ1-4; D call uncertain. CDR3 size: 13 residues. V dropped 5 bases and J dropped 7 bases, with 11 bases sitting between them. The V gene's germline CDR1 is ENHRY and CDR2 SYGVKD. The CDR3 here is CAISQNWGEKLFF. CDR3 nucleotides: TGTGCCATCAGTCAAAACTGGGGTGAAAAACTGTTTTTT.

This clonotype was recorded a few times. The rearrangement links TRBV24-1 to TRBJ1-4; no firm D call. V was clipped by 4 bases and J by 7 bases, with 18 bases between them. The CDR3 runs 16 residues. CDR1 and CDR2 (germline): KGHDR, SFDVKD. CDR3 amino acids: CATSDPNSVAGEKLFF. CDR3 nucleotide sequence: TGTGCCACCAGTGACCCCAACAGCGTTGCGGGTGAAAAACTGTTTTTT.

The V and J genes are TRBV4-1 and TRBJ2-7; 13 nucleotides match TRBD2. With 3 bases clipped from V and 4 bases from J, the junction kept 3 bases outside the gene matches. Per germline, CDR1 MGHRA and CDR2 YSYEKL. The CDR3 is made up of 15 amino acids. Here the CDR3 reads CASSQRTSGSYEQYF. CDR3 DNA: TGCGCCAGCAGCCAGAGGACTAGCGGGAGTTACGAGCAGTACTTC.

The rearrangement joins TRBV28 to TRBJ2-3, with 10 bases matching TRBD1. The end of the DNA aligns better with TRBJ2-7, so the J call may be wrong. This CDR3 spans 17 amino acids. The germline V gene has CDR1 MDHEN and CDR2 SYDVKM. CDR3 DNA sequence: TGTGCCAGCAGGATGGGGACAGGGGTGTTGCTTGACAACGAGCAGTACTTC. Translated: CASRMGTGVLLDNEQYF.

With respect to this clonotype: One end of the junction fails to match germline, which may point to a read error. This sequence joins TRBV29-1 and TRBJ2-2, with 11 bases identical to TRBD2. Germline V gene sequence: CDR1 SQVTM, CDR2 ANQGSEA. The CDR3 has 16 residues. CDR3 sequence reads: CSVEGLAGLNTGELFF. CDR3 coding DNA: TGCAGCGTGGAAGGACTAGCGGGCCTGAACACCGGGGAGCTGTTTTTT.

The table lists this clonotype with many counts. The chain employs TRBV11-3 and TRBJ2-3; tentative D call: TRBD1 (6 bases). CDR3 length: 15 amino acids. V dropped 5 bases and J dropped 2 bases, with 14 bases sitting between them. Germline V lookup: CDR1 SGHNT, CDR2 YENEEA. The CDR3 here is CASSPKDRFTDTQYF. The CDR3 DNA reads TGTGCCAGCAGCCCAAAAGACAGGTTCACAGATACGCAGTATTTT.

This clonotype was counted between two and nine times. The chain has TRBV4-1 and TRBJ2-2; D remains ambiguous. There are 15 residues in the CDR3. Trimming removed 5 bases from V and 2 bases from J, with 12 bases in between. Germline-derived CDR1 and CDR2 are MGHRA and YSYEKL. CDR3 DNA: TGCGCCAGCAGCTTGACTCCGCTCAACACCGGGGAGCTGTTTTTT. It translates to CASSLTPLNTGELFF.

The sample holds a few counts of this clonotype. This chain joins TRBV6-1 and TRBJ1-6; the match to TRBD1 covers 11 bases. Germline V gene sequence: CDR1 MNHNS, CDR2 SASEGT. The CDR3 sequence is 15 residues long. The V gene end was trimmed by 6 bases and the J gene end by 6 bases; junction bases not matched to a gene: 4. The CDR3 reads CASRSGTGGNSPLHF. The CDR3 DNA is TGTGCCAGCAGATCCGGGACAGGGGGTAATTCACCCCTCCACTTT.

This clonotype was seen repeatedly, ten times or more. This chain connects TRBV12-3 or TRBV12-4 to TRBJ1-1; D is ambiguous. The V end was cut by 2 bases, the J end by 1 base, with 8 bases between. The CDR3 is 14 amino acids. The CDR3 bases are TGTGCCAGCAGTTTATCTCAGTCGAACACTGAAGCTTTCTTT. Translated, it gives CASSLSQSNTEAFF.

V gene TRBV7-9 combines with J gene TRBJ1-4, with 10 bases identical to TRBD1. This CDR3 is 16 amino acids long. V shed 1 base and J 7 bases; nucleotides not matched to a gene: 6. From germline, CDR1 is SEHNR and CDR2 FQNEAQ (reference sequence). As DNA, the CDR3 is TGTGCCAGCAGCTTAGTAATGGGACAGGGGCGTGAAAAACTGTTTTTT. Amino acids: CASSLVMGQGREKLFF.

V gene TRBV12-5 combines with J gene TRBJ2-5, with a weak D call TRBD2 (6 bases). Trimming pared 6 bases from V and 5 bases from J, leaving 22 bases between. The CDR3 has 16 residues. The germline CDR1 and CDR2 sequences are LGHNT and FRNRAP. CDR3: CASGTPLPGDGETQYF. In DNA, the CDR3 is TGTGCTAGTGGCACACCGTTACCGGGAGATGGGGAGACCCAGTACTTC.

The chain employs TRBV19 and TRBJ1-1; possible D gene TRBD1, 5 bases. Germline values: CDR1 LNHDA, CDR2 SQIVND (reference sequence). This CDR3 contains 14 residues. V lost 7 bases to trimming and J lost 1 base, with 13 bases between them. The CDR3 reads CASTLYGGNTEAFF. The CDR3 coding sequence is TGTGCCAGTACTTTATACGGGGGGAACACTGAAGCTTTCTTT.

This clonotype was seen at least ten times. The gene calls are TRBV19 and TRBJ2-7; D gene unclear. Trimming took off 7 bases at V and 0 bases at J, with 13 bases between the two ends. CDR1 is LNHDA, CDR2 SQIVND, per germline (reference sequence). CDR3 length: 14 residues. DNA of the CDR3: TGTGCCAGTAAGGAGCAGCTAGGCTCCTACGAGCAGTACTTC. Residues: CASKEQLGSYEQYF.

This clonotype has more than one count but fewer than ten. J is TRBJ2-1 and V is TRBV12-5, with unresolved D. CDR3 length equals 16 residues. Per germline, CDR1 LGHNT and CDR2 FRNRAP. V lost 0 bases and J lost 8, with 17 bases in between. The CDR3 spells CASGLVLSKTGYEQFF. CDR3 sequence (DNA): TGTGCTAGTGGTTTGGTACTCTCGAAGACCGGCTATGAGCAGTTCTTC.

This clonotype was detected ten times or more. Here the CDR3 DNA reads TGTGCCAGCAGTTACGAGGAGGGAGGCACTGAAGCTTTCTTT. Translation gives CASSYEEGGTEAFF. The chain carries TRBV6-2 or TRBV6-3 and TRBJ1-1, with D hard to call. Germline values: CDR1 MNHEY, CDR2 SVGEGT. The CDR3 is made up of 14 amino acids. Trimming took off 2 bases at V and 4 bases at J, with 11 bases between the two ends.

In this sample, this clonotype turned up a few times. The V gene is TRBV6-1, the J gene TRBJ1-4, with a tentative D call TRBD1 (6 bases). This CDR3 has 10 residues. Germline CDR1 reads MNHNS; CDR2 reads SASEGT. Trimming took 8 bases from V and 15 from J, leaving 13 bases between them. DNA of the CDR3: TGTGCCAGCGGGGACACCCTGGTGTTTTTT. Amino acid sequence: CASGDTLVFF.

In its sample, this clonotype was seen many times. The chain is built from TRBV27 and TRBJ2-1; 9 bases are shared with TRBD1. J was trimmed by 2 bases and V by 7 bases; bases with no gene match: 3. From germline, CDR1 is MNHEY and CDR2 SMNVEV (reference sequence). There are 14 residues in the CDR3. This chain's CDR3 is CASTDRGAYNEQFF. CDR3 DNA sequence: TGTGCCAGCACCGACAGGGGGGCCTACAATGAGCAGTTCTTC.

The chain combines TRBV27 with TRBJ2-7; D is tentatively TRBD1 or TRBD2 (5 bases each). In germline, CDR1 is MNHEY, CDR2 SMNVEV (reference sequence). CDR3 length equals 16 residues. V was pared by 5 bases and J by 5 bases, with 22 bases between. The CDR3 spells CASSPYRDGVRDEQYF. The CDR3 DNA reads TGTGCCAGCAGTCCATACCGGGACGGGGTTCGCGACGAGCAGTACTTC.

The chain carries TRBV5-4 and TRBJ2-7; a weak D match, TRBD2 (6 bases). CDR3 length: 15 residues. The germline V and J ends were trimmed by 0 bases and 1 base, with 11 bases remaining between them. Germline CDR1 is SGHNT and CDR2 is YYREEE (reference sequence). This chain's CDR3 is CASSLEGLPSYEQYF. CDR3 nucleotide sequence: TGTGCCAGCAGCTTGGAAGGACTACCTTCCTACGAGCAGTACTTC.

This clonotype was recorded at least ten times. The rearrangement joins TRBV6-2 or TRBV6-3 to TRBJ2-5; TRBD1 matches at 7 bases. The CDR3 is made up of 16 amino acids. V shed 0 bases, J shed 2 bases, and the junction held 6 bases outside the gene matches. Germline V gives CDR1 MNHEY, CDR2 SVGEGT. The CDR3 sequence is CASSYSVGQLQETQYF. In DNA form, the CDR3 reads TGTGCCAGCAGTTACTCGGTGGGACAGCTACAAGAGACCCAGTACTTC.

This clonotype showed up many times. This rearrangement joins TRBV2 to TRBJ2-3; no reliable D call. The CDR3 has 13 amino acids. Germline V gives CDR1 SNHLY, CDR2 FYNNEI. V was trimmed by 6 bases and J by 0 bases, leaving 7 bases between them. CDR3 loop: CASRVPSTDTQYF. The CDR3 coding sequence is TGTGCCAGCAGGGTGCCTAGCACAGATACGCAGTATTTT.

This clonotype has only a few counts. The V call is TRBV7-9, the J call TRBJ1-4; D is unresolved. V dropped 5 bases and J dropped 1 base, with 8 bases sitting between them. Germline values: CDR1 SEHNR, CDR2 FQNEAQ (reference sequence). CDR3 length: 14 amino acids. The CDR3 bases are TGTGCCAGCAGCATGCGGGAAACTAATGAAAAACTGTTTTTT. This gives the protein CASSMRETNEKLFF.

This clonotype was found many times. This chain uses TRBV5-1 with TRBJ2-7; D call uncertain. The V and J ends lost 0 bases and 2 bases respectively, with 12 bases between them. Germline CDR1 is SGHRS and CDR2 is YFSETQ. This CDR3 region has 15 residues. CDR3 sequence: CASSLGTAAPYEQYF. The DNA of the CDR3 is TGCGCCAGCAGCTTGGGGACCGCGGCACCCTACGAGCAGTACTTC.

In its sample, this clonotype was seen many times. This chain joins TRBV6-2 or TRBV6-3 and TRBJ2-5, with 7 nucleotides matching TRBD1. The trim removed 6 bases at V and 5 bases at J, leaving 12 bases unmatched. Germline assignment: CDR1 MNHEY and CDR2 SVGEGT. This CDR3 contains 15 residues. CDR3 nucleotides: TGTGCCAGCAGACCACGGACAGGTCTGGCCGAGACCCAGTACTTC. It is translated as CASRPRTGLAETQYF.